This is a list of T cell receptor beta chains from one sample in a study of spatial heterogeneity in lung cancer. MiXCR, run by TCRdb on the 5' RACE reads, gives a single entry per CDR3 protein. The sample comprises about 16,000 distinct CDR3 sequences, just under 6.5% of which are singletons, and about 25% rests with the top ten. The input for sequencing was PBMCs, taken at follow-up. The receptors were gathered from a male donor with early-stage non-small cell lung cancer. Both conserved end residues are part of each CDR3. A D gene is named only where the DNA matches it firmly. Only part of the rows carry a size: once, few, many, or a class if the clone is expanded.

TRBJ2-7,TRBV4-1,.,15,.,TGCGCCAGCAGCCAGGACAGTTCCCTCGCCTACGAGCAGTACTTC,CASSQDSSLAYEQYF
TRBJ2-1,TRBV7-6,many,16,.,TGTGCCAGCAGCTTAGGGGGCCGAATATCCTACAATGAGCAGTTCTTC,CASSLGGRISYNEQFF
TRBJ2-7,TRBV5-5,many,16,TRBD1,TGTGCCAGCAGCTTAGACCCCGGGACAGCTACATACGAGCAGTACTTC,CASSLDPGTATYEQYF
TRBJ2-5,TRBV15,.,16,TRBD1,TGTGCCACCAGCAGCTCAGACAGGGGTGGGCGAGAGACCCAGTACTTC,CATSSSDRGGRETQYF
TRBJ2-5,TRBV29-1,medium-sized,11,.,TGCAGCGTTCCGGCCTGGGAGACCCAGTACTTC,CSVPAWETQYF
TRBJ1-6,TRBV4-3,medium-sized,17,TRBD1,TGCGCCAGCAGCCAAGATGCCGGGGGACAGGTGAATTCACCCCTCCACTTT,CASSQDAGGQVNSPLHF
TRBJ2-1,TRBV27,medium-sized,13,.,TGTGCCAGTACTCACTTTTCGGGAAATGAGCAGTTCTTC,CASTHFSGNEQFF
TRBJ1-1,TRBV6-5,many,14,.,TGTGCCAGCAGTTTCCAACCCAGGAACACTGAAGCTTTCTTT,CASSFQPRNTEAFF
TRBJ2-1,TRBV12-3/TRBV12-4,many,16,.,TGTGCCAGCAGTCCCGAACCCCCGAACCCTCGCAATGAGCAGTTCTTC,CASSPEPPNPRNEQFF
TRBJ1-1,TRBV7-2,many,13,.,TGTGCCAGCAGCTCGTCCCGGGACACTGAAGCTTTCTTT,CASSSSRDTEAFF
TRBJ2-7,TRBV7-6,medium-sized,14,.,TGTGCCAGCAGCTCCATAGACTCCTCCTACGAGCAGTACTTC,CASSSIDSSYEQYF
TRBJ1-4,TRBV28,many,14,.,TGTGCCAGCGAAAGGGGGGGCGTATATGAAAAACTGTTTTTT,CASERGGVYEKLFF
TRBJ1-5,TRBV28,medium-sized,12,.,TGTGCCACCACACCGAGCAATCAGCCCCAGCATTTT,CATTPSNQPQHF
TRBJ2-2,TRBV7-9,many,13,.,TGTGCCAGCAGCTTATTTGACACCGGGGAGCTGTTTTTT,CASSLFDTGELFF
TRBJ2-5,TRBV29-1,.,12,.,TGCAGCGTCACGGGGGACGCGGGGACCCAGTACTTC,CSVTGDAGTQYF
TRBJ2-1,TRBV2,many,13,.,TGTGCCAGCAGAACGACACAGGGAATTGAGCAGTTCTTC,CASRTTQGIEQFF
TRBJ2-6,TRBV5-1,medium-sized,15,.,TGCGCCAGCAGCTTCGACAGTGGTGGGGCCAACGTCCTGACTTTC,CASSFDSGGANVLTF
TRBJ2-1,TRBV10-2,many,13,TRBD2,TGCGCCAGCACGCCTAGCGGGAGGAATGAGCAGTTCTTC,CASTPSGRNEQFF
TRBJ1-4,TRBV9,many,14,.,TGTGCCAGCAGCGTCGGGGGTTCTAATGAAAAACTGTTTTTT,CASSVGGSNEKLFF
TRBJ1-1,TRBV28,many,13,.,TGTGCCAGCAGCGCTAATTTGAACACTGAAGCTTTCTTT,CASSANLNTEAFF
TRBJ2-3,TRBV28,medium-sized,12,.,TGTGCCAGCAGAACCCTTGGGGGAGGACAGTATTTT,CASRTLGGGQYF
TRBJ2-2,TRBV6-5,many,13,.,TGTGCCAGCCGATCGAGGGGACCCGGGGAGCTGTTTTTT,CASRSRGPGELFF
TRBJ2-7,TRBV7-2,once,14,TRBD1,TGTGCCAGCAGAAGGGACAGGGGATCCTACGAGCAGTACTTC,CASRRDRGSYEQYF
TRBJ2-1,TRBV7-2,many,14,.,TGTGCCAGCAGCCGGGGGCCGAGGGTTCTTGAGCAGTTCTTC,CASSRGPRVLEQFF
TRBJ2-5,TRBV20-1,many,13,TRBD2,TGCAGTGCTAGAGATCCACTAGCGGAGACCCAGTACTTC,CSARDPLAETQYF
TRBJ2-1,TRBV5-1,many,12,TRBD1,TGCGCCAGCCGGCCTGACAGGGCTGAGCAGTTCTTC,CASRPDRAEQFF
TRBJ1-2,TRBV4-3,many,18,.,TGCGCCAGCAGCCAAACCGGGACACTTGGGTCCTGGGCCTATGGCTACACCTTC,CASSQTGTLGSWAYGYTF
TRBJ2-3,TRBV5-1,.,16,TRBD2,TGCGCCAGCAGCCGGACTAGCGGGTCTAGCACAGATACGCAGTATTTT,CASSRTSGSSTDTQYF
TRBJ1-4,TRBV12-3/TRBV12-4,many,12,.,TGTGCCAGCAGGCGGCAGAATGAAAAACTGTTTTTT,CASRRQNEKLFF
TRBJ2-3,TRBV6-5,medium-sized,13,.,TGTGCCAGCAGTGACGACGCGGGACATACGCAGTATTTT,CASSDDAGHTQYF
TRBJ2-7,TRBV20-1,medium-sized,12,TRBD1,TGCAGTGCCGGGACAGGGGGCCCCGAGCAGTACTTC,CSAGTGGPEQYF
TRBJ2-1,TRBV10-3,.,18,.,TGTGCCATCAGTGAGTCGACGGGGCGGGGACGCTCCTACAATGAGCAGTTCTTC,CAISESTGRGRSYNEQFF
TRBJ1-4,TRBV20-1,.,10,.,TGCAGTGCGGGGCGGCCTGTGCTGTTTTTT,CSAGRPVLFF
TRBJ2-3,TRBV5-1,many,15,.,TGCGCCAGCAGCTTGGTCGGAGTTCCGCCAGATACGCAGTATTTT,CASSLVGVPPDTQYF
TRBJ2-7,TRBV7-8,many,17,.,TGTGCCAGCAGCCCGGGACTGGGACAGCCAAACCACTACGAGCAGTACTTC,CASSPGLGQPNHYEQYF
TRBJ2-1,TRBV2,many,13,TRBD1,TGTGCCAGCAGCGAGATGGGACAGGGTCTTCAGTTCTTC,CASSEMGQGLQFF
TRBJ1-1,TRBV29-1,many,13,.,TGCAGCGTTGGAGTACAGGGGAACACTGAAGCTTTCTTT,CSVGVQGNTEAFF
TRBJ2-1,TRBV12-3/TRBV12-4,many,15,TRBD2,TGTGCCAGCAGTCCGCGACTAGCGGGAGTAGGGGAGCAGTTCTTC,CASSPRLAGVGEQFF
TRBJ2-4,TRBV20-1,.,14,.,TGCAGTGCTATGCGACCCTGGGCCAAAAACATTCAGTACTTC,CSAMRPWAKNIQYF
TRBJ2-1,TRBV6-2/TRBV6-3,few,16,TRBD2,TGTGCCAGCAGTTACTCGCGACGGGAGGTAAGGGATGAGCAGTTCTTC,CASSYSRREVRDEQFF
TRBJ1-1,TRBV20-1,many,21,.,TGCAGTGCTAAGGGACGGAGCATTACTTTCGAGACTCAAATATCACACACTGAAGCTTTCTTT,CSAKGRSITFETQISHTEAFF
TRBJ2-1,TRBV27,many,16,TRBD1,TGTGCCAGCAGAGTTTTGGGACAGGGGACTAACAATGAGCAGTTCTTC,CASRVLGQGTNNEQFF
TRBJ1-2,TRBV28,many,14,TRBD1,TGTGCCAGCAGCACAGGGGGAGCTAACTATGGCTACACCTTC,CASSTGGANYGYTF
TRBJ2-2,TRBV20-1,many,15,TRBD1,TGCAGTGCTAGAGTCGGGACAGGGGACACCGGGGAGCTGTTTTTT,CSARVGTGDTGELFF
TRBJ1-5,TRBV5-6,many,12,.,TGTGCCAGCAGCGCGTGGAATCAGCCCCAGCATTTT,CASSAWNQPQHF
TRBJ2-6,TRBV5-5,many,16,.,TGTGCCAGCAGCTTTCGTCGGTCCTCTGGGGCCAACGTCCTGACTTTC,CASSFRRSSGANVLTF
TRBJ1-4,TRBV7-2,many,17,TRBD1,TGTGCCAGCAGCTTAATTCCCGGACAGGCAACTAATGAAAAACTGTTTTTT,CASSLIPGQATNEKLFF
TRBJ2-3,TRBV7-9,many,15,TRBD1,TGTGCCAGCAGCTTAGCCAGGGGGCGAACAGATACGCAGTATTTT,CASSLARGRTDTQYF
TRBJ2-1,TRBV20-1,many,13,TRBD2,TGCAGTGCCCTTCACCCGGGACTAAATGAGCAGTTCTTC,CSALHPGLNEQFF
TRBJ1-1,TRBV20-1,few,13,TRBD1,TGCAGTGCTCCTCCCCAGGGGGCATCTGAAGCTTTCTTT,CSAPPQGASEAFF
TRBJ1-2,TRBV5-1,medium-sized,15,TRBD1,TGCGCCAGCACCAATAAGACAGGGTATGACTATGGCTACACCTTC,CASTNKTGYDYGYTF
TRBJ2-3,TRBV20-1,many,12,.,TGCAGTGCTACCGGTAGGCCAGATACGCAGTATTTT,CSATGRPDTQYF
TRBJ2-7,TRBV7-2,many,16,TRBD1,TGTGCCAGCAGCCTTTGGGACAGCGGAGGTTCCTACGAGCAGTACTTC,CASSLWDSGGSYEQYF
TRBJ2-7,TRBV9,medium-sized,15,TRBD2,TGTGCCAGCAGCGTTGCTGGCGGGAGTGTATACGAGCAGTACTTC,CASSVAGGSVYEQYF